This entry lists 25 T cell receptor beta chains sequenced from one sample in a study of shared clonotypes between healthy human individuals. This table comes from immunoSEQ multiplex PCR, and its TCRdb copy is limited to in-frame clones, with some not included. The sample has 2 million to 2.5 million clones, approximately 94% seen once; the top ten hold roughly 1.7%. The naive CD8 population came from CD45RO-negative cells selected for CCR7, without terminally differentiated effector memory CD45RA+ cells. The specimen was naive CD8+ T cells from PBMCs. These receptors originate from a man between 18 and 35 years old in good health. Some clones in this sample may be carry-over from other donors' samples.

DNA of the CDR3: TGTGCCAGCGGGCCAGGGAGGGCCTACGAGCAGTACTTC. This codes for CASGPGRAYEQYF. This chain joins TRBV7-9 and TRBJ2-7, with 7 nucleotides matching TRBD2. CDR3 length equals 13 residues. Germline V gives CDR1 SEHNR, CDR2 FQNEAQ (reference sequence). Trimming cost V 8 bases and J 2 bases; bases outside gene matches: 6.

As DNA, the CDR3 is TGTGCCAGCAGGGGAGGGCTAGTGCTGTTTTTT. Protein sequence: CASRGGLVLFF. The chain recombines TRBV6-1 with TRBJ2-2; TRBD2 matches 7 bases. CDR3 length equals 11 residues. Losses at the gene ends were 6 bases for V and 13 bases for J; bases not matched to a gene: 5. Germline CDR1 reads MNHNS; CDR2 reads SASEGT.

This chain uses TRBV11-2 with TRBJ2-2; unclear D gene. Germline V lookup: CDR1 SGHAT, CDR2 FQNNGV. The V gene lost 5 bases and the J gene lost 4 bases, with 17 bases spanning the gap. The CDR3 length is 16 residues. Written as DNA, the CDR3 is TGTGCCAGCAGCGGCTCTGGATACTGGTTCACCGGGGAGCTGTTTTTT. Protein: CASSGSGYWFTGELFF.

V is TRBV7-2 and J is TRBJ1-2, with 9 bases fitting TRBD1. V shed 1 base, J shed 7 bases, and the junction held 4 bases outside the gene matches. The CDR3 totals 14 residues. Germline-derived CDR1 and CDR2 are SGHTA and FQGNSA. The CDR3 here is CASSLGDRVGGYTF. The DNA of the CDR3 is TGTGCCAGCAGCTTAGGGGACAGGGTGGGTGGCTACACCTTC.

This sequence joins TRBV9 and TRBJ2-1; TRBD1 is a possible D gene (6 bases). The germline V gene encodes CDR1 SGDLS and CDR2 YYNGEE. CDR3 size: 16 residues. Trimming left V 4 bases short and J 4 bases short, with 18 bases between. CDR3 protein: CASSRLGARGYNEQFF. In DNA, the CDR3 is TGTGCCAGCAGCCGTCTGGGGGCCAGGGGATACAATGAGCAGTTCTTC.

V is TRBV6-6 and J is TRBJ2-1; D perhaps matches TRBD2 (6 bases). Per germline, CDR1 MNHNY and CDR2 SVGAGI (reference sequence). Trimming pared 4 bases from V and 6 bases from J, leaving 10 bases between. The CDR3 length is 13 residues. This chain's CDR3 is CASSLGGPNEQFF. The CDR3 DNA follows: TGTGCCAGCAGTTTGGGAGGTCCCAATGAGCAGTTCTTC.

The V and J genes are TRBV6-6 and TRBJ2-7, with no clear D. Germline CDR1 MNHNY, CDR2 SVGAGI (reference sequence). This CDR3 has 16 residues. V was shortened by 0 bases and J by 4 bases, with 16 bases between the two germline ends. CDR3 nucleotides: TGTGCCAGCAGTTACTCACCGATATCGCCATTGTACGAGCAGTACTTC. As protein: CASSYSPISPLYEQYF.

This chain connects TRBV6-4 to TRBJ2-3, with D uncertain. Trimming removed 7 bases at V and 2 bases at J, with 19 bases between. CDR3 length equals 16 residues. Germline V lookup: CDR1 MRHNA, CDR2 SNTAGT. The CDR3 loop is CASTQELEAFTDTQYF. The CDR3 DNA sequence: TGTGCCAGCACCCAAGAGCTGGAAGCTTTCACAGATACGCAGTATTTT.

This clone was recorded once. This same CDR3 is encoded by further DNA sequences in the sample. The chain carries TRBV7-9 and TRBJ1-1, with D unclear. The CDR3 totals 14 residues. The V gene lost 3 bases and the J gene lost 4 bases, with 12 bases spanning the gap. Germline CDR1 reads SEHNR; CDR2 reads FQNEAQ (reference sequence). CDR3 protein: CASSFQRGITEAFF. The CDR3 DNA reads as TGTGCCAGCAGCTTTCAGAGAGGTATCACTGAAGCTTTCTTT.

As concerns this clone: The sample has other DNA sequences that encode this CDR3 too. The gene calls are TRBV6-1 and TRBJ1-1, with a tentative D call TRBD1 (5 bases). V lost 1 base and J lost 3, with 9 bases in between. From germline, CDR1 is MNHNS and CDR2 SASEGT. The CDR3 is 14 residues long. The CDR3 loop is CASSEDLGDTEAFF. The CDR3 DNA reads as TGTGCCAGCAGTGAAGATTTGGGGGACACTGAAGCTTTCTTT.

This chain links TRBV28 with TRBJ2-7; TRBD1 matches at 7 bases. This CDR3 spans 14 amino acids. V shed 5 bases and J 2 bases; nucleotides not matched to a gene: 6. Per germline, CDR1 MDHEN and CDR2 SYDVKM. Here the CDR3 reads CASSQTGQTYEQYF. The CDR3 nucleotides are TGTGCCAGCAGTCAAACGGGACAGACCTACGAGCAGTACTTC.

This clone was detected only a few times. This chain links TRBV5-4 with TRBJ2-3; TRBD2 might be the D (6 bases). V was shortened by 6 bases and J by 4 bases, with 18 bases between the two germline ends. This CDR3 region has 15 residues. CDR1 SGHNT and CDR2 YYREEE come from the germline V gene (reference sequence). This CDR3 is CASTPVGEDADTQYF. CDR3 nucleotide sequence: TGTGCCAGCACCCCGGTAGGGGAGGATGCAGATACGCAGTATTTT.

The chain uses TRBV29-1 and TRBJ2-1, with D perhaps TRBD1 (5 bases). V lost 0 bases, J lost 2 bases, and 14 bases lay in between. The CDR3 extends over 16 amino acids. The germline V gene encodes CDR1 SQVTM and CDR2 ANQGSEA. The CDR3 DNA is TGCAGCGTTGAAGAGGGGCAGGGTGGACCCTACAATGAGCAGTTCTTC. Translating it yields CSVEEGQGGPYNEQFF.

V is TRBV19 and J is TRBJ1-4; maybe TRBD1 (5 bases). Germline V gene data show CDR1 as LNHDA and CDR2 as SQIVND (reference sequence). The CDR3 spans 16 residues. Trimming removed 6 bases from V and 0 bases from J, with 14 bases in between. CDR3 protein: CASRNPRQSTNEKLFF. The CDR3 nucleotides are TGTGCCAGTAGGAACCCGAGACAGTCAACTAATGAAAAACTGTTTTTT.

The rearrangement joins TRBV9 to TRBJ2-4; D is tentatively TRBD1 or TRBD2 (5 bases each). The CDR3 runs 12 residues. The V end was cut by 3 bases, the J end by 8 bases, with 9 bases between. CDR1 is SGDLS and CDR2 is YYNGEE in the germline V gene. CDR3 DNA sequence: TGTGCCAGCAGCGGGGGGTTGGACATTCAGTACTTC. As protein: CASSGGLDIQYF.

The rearrangement uses TRBV18 and TRBJ2-1; 8 bases map to TRBD2. The V gene end was trimmed by 2 bases and the J gene end by 5 bases; junction bases not matched to a gene: 5. The CDR3 runs 15 residues. Germline V gene data show CDR1 as KGHSH and CDR2 as LQKENI. The DNA for the CDR3 is TGTGCCAGCTCACCATCGGGAGGGACTGACAATGAGCAGTTCTTC. Amino acids: CASSPSGGTDNEQFF.

V is TRBV12-1 and J is TRBJ2-3; TRBD2, the table's D call, lacks a check against the DNA. TRBV12-1 corresponds to a pseudogene. CDR3 length equals 16 residues. The CDR3 bases are TGTGCCAGCAGCCGACGACTAGCGGGTCTCACAGATACGCAGTATTTT. This gives the protein CASSRRLAGLTDTQYF.

This rearrangement joins TRBV28 to TRBJ2-7; TRBD2 matches at 7 bases. The CDR3 sequence is 14 residues long. V lost 6 bases, J lost 11 bases, and 16 bases stayed unmatched. The V gene's germline CDR1 is MDHEN and CDR2 SYDVKM. The CDR3, as DNA: TGTGCCAGCAGCCCTCTCGGCGGGAGTATGGACGAGTACTTC. It translates to CASSPLGGSMDEYF.

This sequence joins TRBV19 and TRBJ2-7, with D maybe TRBD2 (5 bases). Germline CDR1 reads LNHDA; CDR2 reads SQIVND (reference sequence). The CDR3 is made up of 15 amino acids. Deletions cut 0 bases from V and 2 bases from J, with 11 bases between. The CDR3, as DNA: TGTGCCAGTAGTATAGAAGCTAGCAGACCCTACGAGCAGTACTTC. Protein product: CASSIEASRPYEQYF. The variable domain in full, with the rest retrieved from reference TRBV19 and TRBJ2-7, is DGGITQSPKYLFRKEGQNVTLSCEQNLNHDAMYWYRQDPGQGLRLIYYSQIVNDFQKGDIAEGYSVSREKKESFPLTVTSAQKNPTAFYLCASSIEASRPYEQYFGPGTRLTVT.

J is TRBJ1-3 and V is TRBV11-2; no reliable D call. Looked up from germline, CDR1 is SGHAT and CDR2 is FQNNGV. The CDR3 is made up of 11 amino acids. V was clipped by 8 bases and J by 3 bases, with 5 bases between them. The CDR3 region has the DNA TGTGCCAGCCTTATTGGAAACACCATATATTTT. Translated: CASLIGNTIYF.

The gene calls are TRBV27 and TRBJ2-7; D possibly corresponds to TRBD1 (6 bases). The length of the CDR3 is 13 residues. The germline V gene encodes CDR1 MNHEY and CDR2 SMNVEV (reference sequence). The germline V and J ends were trimmed by 10 bases and 4 bases, with 17 bases remaining between them. CDR3 loop: CATSNLGGYEQYF. As DNA, the CDR3 is TGTGCCACCTCCAATCTAGGGGGATACGAGCAGTACTTC.

This chain joins TRBV6-5 and TRBJ2-5; D gene uncertain. Germline V lookup: CDR1 MNHEY, CDR2 SVGAGI. The V end lost 2 bases, the J end lost 1 base, and 14 bases lay between the germline ends. The CDR3 length is 16 residues. This CDR3 is CASSYGSENFQETQYF. In nucleotides, the CDR3 is TGTGCCAGCAGTTACGGGTCGGAAAACTTCCAAGAGACCCAGTACTTC.

V usage is TRBV27 and J usage is TRBJ1-2; perhaps TRBD1 as D (5 bases). Trimming shortened V by 4 bases and J by 0 bases, and 15 bases separated the two germline ends. Per the germline V gene, CDR1 is MNHEY and CDR2 is SMNVEV (reference sequence). This CDR3 has 16 residues. The CDR3 nucleotides are TGTGCCAGCAGTTCCCTTACAGGTTTTCCTAACTATGGCTACACCTTC. As protein: CASSSLTGFPNYGYTF.

The chain has TRBV5-8 and TRBJ1-2, with D unresolved. CDR1 and CDR2 (germline): SGHTS, YDEGEE. The CDR3 consists of 14 residues. Trimming stripped 7 bases from V and 1 base from J, with 14 bases between. The CDR3 loop reads CASRQRFLNYGYTF. The DNA of the CDR3 is TGTGCCAGCCGGCAGCGGTTCCTTAACTATGGCTACACCTTC.

The chain is built from TRBV6-1 and TRBJ2-7; 9 positions agree with TRBD1. Looked up from germline, CDR1 is MNHNS and CDR2 is SASEGT. CDR3 size: 15 residues. The V gene end was trimmed by 3 bases and the J gene end by 6 bases; junction bases not matched to a gene: 9. In DNA, the CDR3 is TGTGCCAGCAGTGACCCCGGGACAGGGACCACCGAGCAGTACTTC. Translating gives CASSDPGTGTTEQYF.